The 28 T cell receptor beta chains reported below all come from one sample, sequenced in a study of CD8 T cells in Susac syndrome. Roughly 0.45 to 1 ug RNA was reverse transcribed with random hexamers. From the immunoSEQ multiplex PCR reads, TCRdb called clonotypes with MiXCR, one entry per CDR3 protein. The repertoire holds about 180,000 distinct CDR3 sequences, approximately 93% seen once, with about 0.088% in the top ten. Sequenced: CD4+ T cells from PBMCs. These TCRs come from a human donor with multiple sclerosis.

The V call is TRBV5-1, the J call TRBJ2-5; D assignment may be TRBD1 or TRBD2 (7 bases each). Looked up from germline, CDR1 is SGHRS and CDR2 is YFSETQ. Trimming removed 4 bases from V and 2 bases from J, with 12 bases in between. CDR3 length: 14 amino acids. The CDR3 protein is CASSPGGQQETQYF. The CDR3 coding sequence is TGCGCCAGCAGCCCGGGGGGACAGCAAGAGACCCAGTACTTC.

The chain links TRBV5-1 to TRBJ1-1, with D perhaps matching TRBD1 (5 bases). The CDR3 has 17 residues. Trimming cost V 5 bases and J 0 bases, with 20 bases left between them. Germline CDR1 is SGHRS and CDR2 is YFSETQ. This chain's CDR3 is CASRPGRVGPMNTEAFF. The CDR3, as DNA: TGCGCCAGCAGACCCGGCAGGGTGGGGCCCATGAACACTGAAGCTTTCTTT.

This chain connects TRBV27 to TRBJ1-4, with D tentatively TRBD1 (5 bases). The CDR3 contains 15 residues. Trimming cost V 2 bases and J 4 bases, with 11 bases left between them. Germline lookup yields CDR1 MNHEY and CDR2 SMNVEV (reference sequence). The CDR3 DNA reads as TGTGCCAGCAGTTTAGGCGGGAGGGGTAATGAAAAACTGTTTTTT. Encoded protein: CASSLGGRGNEKLFF. Filled out from reference TRBV27 and TRBJ1-4, the complete variable domain reads EAQVTQNPRYLITVTGKKLTVTCSQNMNHEYMSWYRQDPGLGLRQIYYSMNVEVTDKGDVPEGYKVSRKEKRNFPLILESPSPNQTSLYFCASSLGGRGNEKLFFGSGTQLSVL.

The chain combines TRBV6-4 with TRBJ2-7; D is undetermined. This CDR3 has 11 residues. V gave up 2 bases and J gave up 2 bases, with 1 base separating them. Germline V gives CDR1 MRHNA, CDR2 SNTAGT. CDR3 nucleotide sequence: TGTGCCAGCAGTGACCCCTACGAGCAGTACTTC. This gives the protein CASSDPYEQYF.

This chain uses TRBV7-8 with TRBJ2-7, with TRBD2 as a possible D gene (5 bases). Germline V CDR1 and CDR2: SGHVS, FQNEAQ. This CDR3 contains 13 residues. Trimming took 5 bases from V and 4 from J, leaving 12 bases between them. In DNA, the CDR3 is TGTGCCAGCAGCCTGCGGACTCAGTACGAGCAGTACTTC. Protein product: CASSLRTQYEQYF.

The V gene is TRBV5-1, the J gene TRBJ2-3; maybe TRBD2 (6 bases). The germline CDR1 and CDR2 sequences are SGHRS and YFSETQ. The length of the CDR3 is 14 residues. The V and J ends lost 5 bases and 1 base respectively, with 11 bases between them. The CDR3 region has the DNA TGCGCCAGCAGTGCGGGACTGGGCACAGATACGCAGTATTTT. Its protein product is CASSAGLGTDTQYF.

The chain links TRBV20-1 to TRBJ2-1; TRBD2 matches 12 bases. Germline values: CDR1 DFQATT, CDR2 SNEGSKA (reference sequence). Trimming took 5 bases from V and 6 from J; bases not matched to a gene: 5. The CDR3 spans 14 residues. The CDR3 is CSAQTSGSSNEQFF. Written as DNA, the CDR3 is TGCAGTGCTCAGACTAGCGGGAGTAGCAATGAGCAGTTCTTC.

This clonotype was seen only once. The chain employs TRBV4-3 and TRBJ2-7; TRBD2 matches 11 bases. V was pared by 5 bases and J by 0 bases, with 6 bases of the junction left unmatched. The CDR3 is 16 amino acids. The germline V gene encodes CDR1 LGHNA and CDR2 YSLEER. The CDR3 is CASSKTGTSGSYEQYF. The CDR3 DNA reads TGCGCCAGCAGCAAAACCGGGACTAGCGGCTCCTACGAGCAGTACTTC.

This chain uses TRBV18 with TRBJ2-2; 9 bases fit TRBD1. Germline CDR1 and CDR2: KGHSH and LQKENI. This CDR3 region has 16 residues. The junction had 1 base not matched to a gene; V was cut back by 1 base and J by 1 base. CDR3 loop: CASSPLGQGNTGELFF. In DNA, the CDR3 is TGTGCCAGCTCACCACTGGGACAGGGGAACACCGGGGAGCTGTTTTTT.

This clonotype was seen a few times. J is TRBJ2-6 and V is TRBV2, with TRBD2 as a possible D gene (5 bases). CDR1 and CDR2 from the germline V gene are SNHLY and FYNNEI. The germline V and J ends were trimmed by 7 bases and 1 base, with 11 bases remaining between them. This CDR3 comprises 15 residues. CDR3 DNA sequence: TGTGCCAGCACTAACGGAGGTTCTGGGGCCAACGTCCTGACTTTC. Amino acids: CASTNGGSGANVLTF.

This chain joins TRBV7-9 and TRBJ1-1; no firm D call. V lost 5 bases and J 1 base, leaving 8 bases between the germline ends. Germline V gene lookup returns CDR1 SEHNR and CDR2 FQNEAQ (reference sequence). CDR3 length: 13 residues. In DNA form, the CDR3 reads TGTGCCAGCAGCCACAACAGGAACACTGAAGCTTTCTTT. Amino acid sequence: CASSHNRNTEAFF. Together with reference TRBV7-9 and TRBJ1-1, the CDR3 gives the full variable domain: DTGVSQNPRHKITKRGQNVTFRCDPISEHNRLYWYRQTLGQGPEFLTYFQNEAQLEKSRLLSDRFSAERPKGSFSTLEIQRTEQGDSAMYLCASSHNRNTEAFFGQGTRLTVV.

In nucleotides, the CDR3 is TGTGCCAGCAGTGAGGAGCCCACGGGTGGCTACACCTTC. Amino acid sequence: CASSEEPTGGYTF. V and J are TRBV2 and TRBJ1-2, with D unresolved. Per germline, CDR1 SNHLY and CDR2 FYNNEI. This CDR3 region has 13 residues. V shed 3 bases and J shed 7 bases, with 12 bases lying between them.

The gene calls are TRBV4-1 and TRBJ2-1; 7 bases line up with TRBD1. The germline V gene encodes CDR1 MGHRA and CDR2 YSYEKL. V lost 5 bases to trimming and J lost 6 bases; unmatched junction nucleotides: 10. The CDR3 covers 15 residues. CDR3 sequence: CASSNPQGIANEQFF. CDR3 nucleotide sequence: TGCGCCAGCAGCAATCCACAGGGGATTGCCAATGAGCAGTTCTTC.

The chain is built from TRBV18 and TRBJ1-1; D is possibly TRBD1 (5 bases). The germline V gene encodes CDR1 KGHSH and CDR2 LQKENI. CDR3 length: 15 amino acids. V was pared by 3 bases and J by 3 bases, with 14 bases between. The CDR3 coding sequence is TGTGCCAGCTCACCTGTAGAAGGGGTCGACACTGAAGCTTTCTTT. This encodes CASSPVEGVDTEAFF.

The chain couples TRBV12-3 or TRBV12-4 to TRBJ2-1, with 10 bases matching TRBD1. The CDR3 consists of 18 residues. The junction had 11 bases not matched to a gene; V was cut back by 5 bases and J by 1 base. The DNA of the CDR3 is TGTGCCAGCAGTGGGACAGGGGTACCTACAAGGTCCTACAATGAGCAGTTCTTC. The encoded protein is CASSGTGVPTRSYNEQFF.

This chain connects TRBV23-1 to TRBJ2-3; 11 bases line up with TRBD1. TRBV23-1 carries the ORF label, with uncertain function. The CDR3 totals 19 residues. V was pared by 0 bases and J by 0 bases, with 8 bases of the junction left unmatched. The CDR3, as DNA: TGCGCCAGCAGTCAATCCCGGACAGGGGGCTTGTCCAGCACAGATACGCAGTATTTT. Amino acids: CASSQSRTGGLSSTDTQYF.

The chain uses TRBV20-1 and TRBJ2-1; D remains ambiguous. This CDR3 is built from 13 residues. V was shortened by 2 bases and J by 6 bases, with 11 bases between the two germline ends. Germline-derived CDR1 and CDR2 are DFQATT and SNEGSKA (reference sequence). In DNA form, the CDR3 reads TGCAGTGCTAGAAAATCTGGGATCAATGAGCAGTTCTTC. It is translated as CSARKSGINEQFF.

V gene TRBV14 combines with J gene TRBJ2-1; D is undetermined. CDR3 size: 12 residues. V dropped 0 bases and J dropped 9 bases, with 6 bases sitting between them. Germline V gene sequence: CDR1 SGHDN, CDR2 FVKESK. In DNA form, the CDR3 reads TGTGCCAGCAGCCAAGATCTCGGTGAGCAGTTCTTC. Protein product: CASSQDLGEQFF.

This clonotype was observed once. The chain combines TRBV6-6 with TRBJ1-1; no clear D. CDR3 size: 14 residues. Germline lookup yields CDR1 MNHNY and CDR2 SVGAGI (reference sequence). Trimming removed 2 bases at V and 0 bases at J, with 7 bases between. The CDR3 DNA sequence: TGTGCCAGCAGTTACGAGATCATGAACACTGAAGCTTTCTTT. Amino acid sequence: CASSYEIMNTEAFF.

The chain combines TRBV7-2 with TRBJ2-4; no reliable D call. The CDR3 extends over 13 amino acids. V shed 3 bases and J shed 6 bases, with 9 bases lying between them. Germline values: CDR1 SGHTA, CDR2 FQGNSA. The CDR3 sequence: CASSFIGRNIQYF. The CDR3 DNA reads TGTGCCAGCAGCTTCATCGGTAGAAACATTCAGTACTTC.

This chain uses TRBV12-3 or TRBV12-4 with TRBJ1-6, with a possible D match to TRBD1 (5 bases). V was clipped by 5 bases and J by 2 bases, with 10 bases between them. The CDR3 sequence is 15 residues long. Written as DNA, the CDR3 is TGTGCCAGCAGTCCCGGGGCAGCCTATAATTCACCCCTCCACTTT. Protein product: CASSPGAAYNSPLHF.

As concerns this clonotype: Sequence at one end of the junction differs from germline and may be a read error. This chain links TRBV28 with TRBJ2-3, with a tentative D call TRBD1 (5 bases). Per germline, CDR1 MDHEN and CDR2 SYDVKM. This CDR3 is 15 amino acids long. CDR3 sequence reads: CASSLSGQGTDTQYF. In DNA form, the CDR3 reads TGTGCCAGCAGCTTATCCGGACAAGGGACAGATACGCAGTATTTT.

The chain joins TRBV29-1 to TRBJ2-1, with 7 nucleotides matching TRBD2. Germline loops: CDR1 SQVTM, CDR2 ANQGSEA. This CDR3 is built from 13 residues. V dropped 7 bases and J dropped 12; count of bases not matched to a gene: 15. The CDR3 DNA is TGCAGCGGCGCGACTAATAGCGGGCTTGGGCAGTTCTTC. This translates into CSGATNSGLGQFF.

The chain has TRBV7-2 and TRBJ2-3; 7 bases match TRBD2. The CDR3 is 14 amino acids. J gave up 5 bases and V 4 bases, and 6 bases lay outside the gene matches. Germline CDR1 SGHTA, CDR2 FQGNSA. DNA for the CDR3: TGTGCCAGCAGCTCTGGACTAGTGGTAGATACGCAGTATTTT. Translating it yields CASSSGLVVDTQYF.

The V gene is TRBV18, the J gene TRBJ2-2; D perhaps matches TRBD1 (6 bases). Germline assignment: CDR1 KGHSH and CDR2 LQKENI. The germline V and J ends were trimmed by 0 bases and 1 base, with 12 bases remaining between them. This CDR3 has 17 amino acids. The CDR3 DNA reads TGTGCCAGCTCACCACCCCGGACAGTCCTGAACACCGGGGAGCTGTTTTTT. Translated: CASSPPRTVLNTGELFF.

In DNA form, the CDR3 reads TGTGCCAGCAGCTTGGCCGAGTTAGCAGTCTACAATGAGCAGTTCTTC. This encodes CASSLAELAVYNEQFF. The chain recombines TRBV5-4 with TRBJ2-1, with D hard to call. Germline values: CDR1 SGHNT, CDR2 YYREEE (reference sequence). The germline V and J ends were trimmed by 0 bases and 3 bases, with 13 bases remaining between them. The CDR3 has 16 amino acids.

The chain employs TRBV12-3 or TRBV12-4 and TRBJ2-7; the match to TRBD1 covers 9 bases. V lost 5 bases and J lost 2; bases outside the gene matches: 7. The CDR3 is made up of 15 amino acids. The CDR3 DNA sequence: TGTGCCAGCAGTGGCCGGGACAGGGTAACCTACGAGCAGTACTTC. It specifies CASSGRDRVTYEQYF.

This clonotype was recorded once. The chain is built from TRBV15 and TRBJ2-1; unclear D gene. V dropped 2 bases and J dropped 5 bases, with 22 bases sitting between them. This CDR3 region has 18 residues. CDR1 is LNHNV, CDR2 YYDKDF, per germline (reference sequence). DNA of the CDR3: TGTGCCACCAGCAGAAACCAGCAGAGTTGGCCTAGACACAATGAGCAGTTCTTC. This translates into CATSRNQQSWPRHNEQFF.